The 24 T cell receptor beta chains below were found in one sample sequenced in a study of blood T cell repertoires in COVID-19 (dated by TCRdb to about 2020). The library was obtained by the immunoSEQ multiplex PCR assay. What TCRdb holds here is the immuneACCESS table cut down to in-frame rearrangements. Part of the clones is not present; checked against another copy, under half of the missing clones reflect an unresolved V gene, and the others are unexplained. The sample includes about 120,000 clones, with 55% to 75% observed a single time. 2% to 2.5% of the sample goes to the ten largest clones. The sequenced sample was peripheral blood. The receptors originated from a woman in her 70s with acute or convalescent COVID-19.

CDR3: CASSTQRERHEQFF. CDR3 coding DNA: TGTGCCAGCAGTACCCAGCGGGAGCGGCATGAGCAGTTCTTC. The chain employs TRBV28 and TRBJ2-1; 8 bases align to TRBD2. In germline, CDR1 is MDHEN, CDR2 SYDVKM. CDR3 length: 14 amino acids. The ends lost 5 bases at V and 8 bases at J; junction bases unmatched: 8.

The gene calls are TRBV6-4 and TRBJ2-2, with D perhaps matching TRBD1 (5 bases). The CDR3 runs 14 residues. The V gene lost 7 bases and the J gene lost 2 bases, with 11 bases spanning the gap. Germline CDR1 and CDR2: MRHNA and SNTAGT. The CDR3 coding sequence is TGTGCCAGCAAAGCGACAGCAAACACCGGGGAGCTGTTTTTT. This codes for CASKATANTGELFF.

The chain joins TRBV9 to TRBJ2-5, with 7 bases lining up with TRBD2. The trim removed 0 bases at V and 2 bases at J, leaving 7 bases unmatched. CDR1 and CDR2 from the germline V gene are SGDLS and YYNGEE. This CDR3 is built from 16 residues. CDR3: CASSVVPAGSQETQYF. The CDR3 nucleotides are TGTGCCAGCAGCGTAGTGCCAGCGGGGTCACAAGAGACCCAGTACTTC.

A few counts support this clone. The chain joins TRBV7-8 to TRBJ1-3; tentatively, D is TRBD1 (6 bases). The germline CDR1 and CDR2 sequences are SGHVS and FQNEAQ. There are 13 residues in the CDR3. Trimming removed 5 bases at V and 5 bases at J, with 10 bases between. The DNA of the CDR3 is TGTGCCAGCAGCCTGGACAGCCGAAACACCATATATTTT. As protein: CASSLDSRNTIYF.

The chain is built from TRBV7-5 and TRBJ2-7; the table calls TRBD2, which could not be checked here. TRBV7-5 is tagged as a pseudogene. The CDR3 is made up of 17 amino acids. The CDR3 nucleotides read TGTGCCAGAAGCTTAGTACGGGCGACTAGCGAATCCTACGAGCAGTACTTC. Its translation is CARSLVRATSESYEQYF.

The rearrangement uses TRBV27 and TRBJ2-1, with 10 bases identical to TRBD2. This CDR3 comprises 17 residues. V lost 2 bases, J lost 9 bases, and 13 bases stayed unmatched. Per the germline V gene, CDR1 is MNHEY and CDR2 is SMNVEV (reference sequence). The CDR3 DNA is TGTGCCAGCAGTTTAGCTAGCGGGAGACCCGGAGTGGGTGAGCAGTTCTTC. It is translated as CASSLASGRPGVGEQFF.

The CDR3 is CASSYRESTQYF. The DNA for the CDR3 is TGTGCCAGCAGCTACCGGGAGTCTACGCAGTATTTT. This rearrangement joins TRBV28 to TRBJ2-3, with a possible D match to TRBD2 (6 bases). V was shortened by 6 bases and J by 8 bases, with 12 bases between the two germline ends. The CDR3 spans 12 residues. CDR1 is MDHEN, CDR2 SYDVKM, per germline.

The V gene is TRBV18, the J gene TRBJ1-2, with D possibly matching TRBD1 (5 bases). The CDR3 extends over 13 amino acids. Germline V gene data show CDR1 as KGHSH and CDR2 as LQKENI. Trimming cost V 2 bases and J 6 bases, with 10 bases left between them. The CDR3 loop reads CASSPNRFDGYTF. The CDR3 DNA sequence: TGTGCCAGCTCACCAAACAGGTTTGATGGCTACACCTTC.

The chain combines TRBV11-1 with TRBJ2-3; 9 bases fit TRBD2. V shed 5 bases and J 2 bases; nucleotides not matched to a gene: 5. Looked up from germline, CDR1 is SGHAT and CDR2 is FQDESV (reference sequence). This CDR3 has 15 residues. CDR3 amino acids: CASSPAGGITDTQYF. In DNA, the CDR3 is TGTGCCAGCAGCCCAGCGGGAGGTATCACAGATACGCAGTATTTT.

The chain uses TRBV5-1 and TRBJ2-7; TRBD1 aligns across 7 bases. CDR1 SGHRS and CDR2 YFSETQ come from the germline V gene. The CDR3 is 15 amino acids. Trimming cost V 7 bases and J 5 bases; bases outside gene matches: 15. The CDR3 bases are TGCGCCAGCCAAAACAGGGGACGGGTTATTGACGAGCAGTACTTC. It codes for CASQNRGRVIDEQYF.

This clone was observed a single time. V gene TRBV19 combines with J gene TRBJ1-4; 11 bases are a match to TRBD1. The germline V gene encodes CDR1 LNHDA and CDR2 SQIVND (reference sequence). This CDR3 spans 15 amino acids. J gave up 5 bases and V 5 bases, and 4 bases lay outside the gene matches. The CDR3 sequence: CASSSRTGGNEKLFF. As DNA, the CDR3 is TGTGCCAGTAGTTCCCGGACAGGGGGCAATGAAAAACTGTTTTTT.

The chain links TRBV27 to TRBJ1-2; a possible D gene is TRBD1 (6 bases). Germline lookup yields CDR1 MNHEY and CDR2 SMNVEV (reference sequence). Between the trimmed V and J ends, which lost 5 bases and 7 bases, there was a span of 14 bases. The CDR3 length is 13 residues. The CDR3 here is CASSLIKGVGYTF. The CDR3 bases are TGTGCCAGCAGTCTGATCAAGGGGGTTGGCTACACCTTC.

This clone appeared a few times. V gene TRBV19 combines with J gene TRBJ1-6; TRBD1 might be the D (5 bases). CDR3 length: 13 residues. The germline V and J ends were trimmed by 8 bases and 5 bases, with 10 bases remaining between them. Per the germline V gene, CDR1 is LNHDA and CDR2 is SQIVND (reference sequence). The CDR3 coding sequence is TGTGCCAGTGGGGCGTGGGATAATTCACCCCTCCACTTT. Translated: CASGAWDNSPLHF.

The V call is TRBV7-2, the J call TRBJ2-5; no firm D call. V was pared by 5 bases and J by 5 bases, with 12 bases between. This CDR3 is built from 13 residues. Looked up from germline, CDR1 is SGHTA and CDR2 is FQGNSA. The DNA for the CDR3 is TGTGCCAGCAGCACCCCGATGGAGGAGACCCAGTACTTC. Its translation: CASSTPMEETQYF.

A few counts support this clone. The chain joins TRBV10-3 to TRBJ2-7, with 10 bases aligning to TRBD1. The J segment lost 2 bases and the V segment lost 10 bases, leaving 2 bases of the junction unmatched. Germline CDR1 ENHRY, CDR2 SYGVKD. This CDR3 spans 12 amino acids. As DNA, the CDR3 is TGTGCCACCGGGACAGGGGCCTACGAGCAGTACTTC. Protein sequence: CATGTGAYEQYF.

The chain joins TRBV28 to TRBJ2-7; the match to TRBD2 covers 10 bases. Germline V gene sequence: CDR1 MDHEN, CDR2 SYDVKM. With V trimmed by 5 bases and J by 2 bases, 9 bases remained unmatched. This CDR3 comprises 16 residues. This chain's CDR3 is CASSLMTSGFTYEQYF. CDR3 sequence (DNA): TGTGCCAGCAGTCTCATGACTAGCGGGTTTACCTACGAGCAGTACTTC.

In its sample, this clone was seen a few times. CDR3 bases: TGTGCCAGCAGCTTTCAGGGCAGCACTGAAGCTTTCTTT. Amino acids: CASSFQGSTEAFF. The rearrangement joins TRBV11-2 to TRBJ1-1; D possibly corresponds to TRBD1 (5 bases). Germline CDR1 is SGHAT and CDR2 is FQNNGV. The CDR3 is made up of 13 amino acids. The V end lost 3 bases, the J end lost 4 bases, and 9 bases lay between the germline ends.

This clone has a handful of counts. This chain uses TRBV18 with TRBJ1-2; D gene ambiguous. CDR1 KGHSH and CDR2 LQKENI come from the germline V gene. With 3 bases removed from V and 3 bases from J, the gap between germline ends came to 5 bases. The CDR3 is 12 amino acids. The CDR3 DNA reads TGTGCCAGCTCACCCGGGGACTATGGCTACACCTTC. This encodes CASSPGDYGYTF.

This clone has only a few counts. J is TRBJ2-7 and V is TRBV27, with 7 bases fitting TRBD1. Trimming cost V 7 bases and J 3 bases; bases outside gene matches: 3. Looked up from germline, CDR1 is MNHEY and CDR2 is SMNVEV (reference sequence). CDR3 length: 12 residues. Here the CDR3 reads CASKDRNYEQYF. As DNA, the CDR3 is TGTGCCAGCAAGGACAGGAACTACGAGCAGTACTTC.

This rearrangement joins TRBV28 to TRBJ2-7; 10 bases match TRBD2. Per the germline V gene, CDR1 is MDHEN and CDR2 is SYDVKM. This CDR3 is built from 15 residues. Trimming at V came to 4 bases and at J to 6 bases, leaving 9 bases not matched to a gene. The CDR3 sequence: CASSSLGLAGAEQYF. The DNA for the CDR3 is TGTGCCAGCAGTTCCCTAGGGCTAGCGGGAGCCGAGCAGTACTTC.

The genes are TRBV3-1 (or the pseudogene TRBV3-2) and TRBJ2-1, with TRBD2 matching over 10 bases. The CDR3 is 14 amino acids. With V trimmed by 4 bases and J by 7 bases, 4 bases remained unmatched. Germline CDR1 reads LGHDT; CDR2 reads YNNKEL (reference sequence). CDR3 sequence: CASSLSSGSNEQFF. The DNA of the CDR3 is TGTGCCAGCAGCCTATCTAGCGGGAGTAATGAGCAGTTCTTC.

This clone has ten or more counts. The chain links TRBV10-3 to TRBJ1-4; D is possibly TRBD1 (6 bases). This CDR3 is 13 amino acids long. Germline CDR1 is ENHRY and CDR2 is SYGVKD. The V end was cut by 3 bases, the J end by 8 bases, with 10 bases between. Here the CDR3 reads CAISEQGWEKLFF. The CDR3 DNA sequence: TGTGCCATCAGTGAACAGGGTTGGGAAAAACTGTTTTTT.

This rearrangement joins TRBV7-8 to TRBJ1-2; 9 bases are a match to TRBD1. There are 14 residues in the CDR3. Per the germline V gene, CDR1 is SGHVS and CDR2 is FQNEAQ. Germline trimming cut 2 bases from V and 14 bases from J; bases unmatched to any gene: 12. CDR3 loop: CASSLMRQGGENTF. CDR3 in DNA: TGTGCCAGCAGCTTAATGAGACAGGGGGGAGAAAATACCTTC.

The chain uses TRBV6-5 and TRBJ1-4; D gene unclear. The CDR3 consists of 15 residues. Trimming took 2 bases from V and 0 from J, leaving 7 bases between them. Germline assignment: CDR1 MNHEY and CDR2 SVGAGI. The CDR3, as DNA: TGTGCCAGCAGTTACGAGCTTCCAACTAATGAAAAACTGTTTTTT. Its protein product is CASSYELPTNEKLFF.